Following are 12 T cell receptor beta chains from one sample sequenced in a study of T-cell memory formation after mild COVID-19. TCRdb re-analysed the 5' RACE reads in MiXCR, keeping a single row per CDR3 protein. The repertoire has 470,000 or so distinct CDR3 sequences, approximately 25% of them found once; the top ten carry about an eighth. Sequencing was done on a sample of PBMCs or a T cell subset sorted from them (not recorded which). The source of these receptors is an adult woman who had mild COVID-19 (a few samples of this study predate the infection). Cell type and time point are not known.

In its sample, this clonotype was seen many times. The gene calls are TRBV18 and TRBJ2-7, with a possible D match to TRBD1 (6 bases). The V end lost 10 bases, the J end lost 3 bases, and 19 bases lay between the germline ends. Germline CDR1 reads KGHSH; CDR2 reads LQKENI. The CDR3 totals 14 residues. The CDR3 nucleotides read TGTGCCACCCCTCGGTCCCCAGGGGACTACGAGCAGTACTTC. Translated: CATPRSPGDYEQYF.

The CDR3 loop reads CASSGWDHPGQTYEQYF. As DNA, the CDR3 is TGTGCCAGCAGCGGCTGGGACCATCCGGGACAAACCTACGAGCAGTACTTC. The rearrangement joins TRBV25-1 to TRBJ2-7, with D possibly being TRBD1 (6 bases). Germline V CDR1 and CDR2: MGHDK, SYGVNS. The V end was cut by 6 bases, the J end by 2 bases, with 23 bases between. This CDR3 is built from 17 residues.

The chain joins TRBV29-1 to TRBJ2-5; no definite D call. The V gene lost 2 bases and the J gene lost 5 bases, with 15 bases spanning the gap. CDR1 is SQVTM and CDR2 is ANQGSEA in the germline V gene. The CDR3 covers 14 residues. DNA for the CDR3: TGCAGCGTTGAAACCGGTAATGAGTGGGAGACCCAGTACTTC. Amino acids: CSVETGNEWETQYF. Looking up the rest from reference TRBV29-1 and TRBJ2-5 gives the full variable domain: SAVISQKPSRDICQRGTSLTIQCQVDSQVTMMFWYRQQPGQSLTLIATANQGSEATYESGFVIDKFPISRPNLTFSTLTVSNMSPEDSSIYLCSVETGNEWETQYFGPGTRLLVL.

The rearrangement joins TRBV20-1 to TRBJ1-3, with D uncertain. The length of the CDR3 is 14 residues. Between the trimmed V and J ends, which lost 3 bases and 1 base, there was a span of 10 bases. CDR1 is DFQATT and CDR2 is SNEGSKA in the germline V gene (reference sequence). For the CDR3, the DNA is TGCAGTGCTAGCCCAGTGGGATCTGGAAACACCATATATTTT. It translates to CSASPVGSGNTIYF.

This chain uses TRBV7-8 with TRBJ1-5; 7 bases agree with TRBD1. This CDR3 comprises 13 residues. Trimming at V came to 6 bases and at J to 4 bases, leaving 3 bases not matched to a gene. The germline CDR1 and CDR2 sequences are SGHVS and FQNEAQ. CDR3 sequence reads: CASRKGANQPQHF. The CDR3 nucleotides read TGTGCCAGCAGAAAGGGGGCGAATCAGCCCCAGCATTTT.

In this sample, this clonotype turned up a few times. The chain has TRBV5-5 and TRBJ1-6; tentative D call: TRBD1 (6 bases). V was cut by 4 bases and J by 13 bases, with 15 bases left in between. The CDR3 is 13 amino acids. CDR1 and CDR2 from the germline V gene are SGHKS and YYEKEE (reference sequence). The CDR3 spells CASSRDTGMPLHF. The CDR3 bases are TGTGCCAGCAGCCGGGACACCGGCATGCCCCTCCACTTT.

This clonotype was observed a few times. V gene TRBV20-1 combines with J gene TRBJ2-2, with 12 positions matching TRBD2. Trimming took 5 bases from V and 7 from J; bases not matched to a gene: 2. The CDR3 is 13 residues long. Germline CDR1 reads DFQATT; CDR2 reads SNEGSKA (reference sequence). The CDR3 sequence is CSAGGLAGGELFF. Here the CDR3 DNA reads TGCAGTGCTGGGGGACTAGCGGGCGGGGAGCTGTTTTTT.

To note about this clonotype: Just one base apart from a much larger clone, this may be a read error. This chain links TRBV2 with TRBJ2-7, with 7 bases lining up with TRBD1. Trimming cost V 5 bases and J 4 bases; bases outside gene matches: 2. Per germline, CDR1 SNHLY and CDR2 FYNNEI. The CDR3 is made up of 12 amino acids. The DNA of the CDR3 is TGTGCCAGCAGTAAGACAGGGTACGAGCAGTACTTC. As protein: CASSKTGYEQYF. The entire variable domain, with the rest obtained from reference TRBV2 and TRBJ2-7, is as follows: EPEVTQTPSHQVTQMGQEVILRCVPISNHLYFYWYRQILGQKVEFLVSFYNNEISEKSEIFDDQFSVERPDGSNFTLKIRSTKLEDSAMYFCASSKTGYEQYFGPGTRLTVT.

This clonotype was seen only a few times. The rearrangement uses TRBV10-3 and TRBJ2-3, with D possibly being TRBD1 (6 bases). In germline, CDR1 is ENHRY, CDR2 SYGVKD. The V end lost 10 bases, the J end lost 3 bases, and 20 bases lay between the germline ends. The CDR3 sequence is 15 residues long. The CDR3 loop reads CATREKAQGTDTQYF. CDR3 nucleotide sequence: TGTGCCACCCGAGAAAAGGCTCAGGGGACAGATACGCAGTATTTT.

The chain couples TRBV11-3 to TRBJ2-7; D is unresolved. This CDR3 spans 13 amino acids. Per germline, CDR1 SGHNT and CDR2 YENEEA. V lost 5 bases and J 3 bases, leaving 11 bases between the germline ends. CDR3 sequence (DNA): TGTGCCAGCAGCGGAACAAGTATCTACGAGCAGTACTTC. Translation: CASSGTSIYEQYF. Filled out from reference TRBV11-3 and TRBJ2-7, the complete variable domain reads EAGVVQSPRYKIIEKKQPVAFWCNPISGHNTLYWYLQNLGQGPELLIRYENEEAVDDSQLPKDRFSAERLKGVDSTLKIQPAELGDSAVYLCASSGTSIYEQYFGPGTRLTVT.

The table lists this clonotype with a few counts. Here the CDR3 reads CASSPKKDNYEQYF. For the CDR3, the DNA is TGTGCCAGCTCACCGAAGAAAGATAACTACGAGCAGTACTTC. The chain links TRBV18 to TRBJ2-7; the D is unclear. The V end was cut by 3 bases, the J end by 3 bases, with 12 bases between. The CDR3 is made up of 14 amino acids. Germline CDR1 KGHSH, CDR2 LQKENI.

This clonotype occurred a few times. This sequence joins TRBV6-5 and TRBJ2-1; weak D call: TRBD2 (7 bases). Trimming stripped 5 bases from V and 13 bases from J, with 12 bases between. This CDR3 spans 11 amino acids. Looked up from germline, CDR1 is MNHEY and CDR2 is SVGAGI. CDR3 amino acids: CASSTGGSQFF. CDR3 bases: TGTGCCAGCAGTACGGGGGGCTCCCAGTTCTTC.